The 17 T cell receptor beta chains given below trace back to one sample, sequenced in a study of blood T cell repertoires in COVID-19. This table comes from immunoSEQ multiplex PCR, and its TCRdb copy is limited to in-frame clones, with some not included. The repertoire consists of about 140,000 clones, with roughly 81% occurring once and the leading ten covering roughly 3.4%. The sequencing input was PBMCs or T cells enriched from blood (not recorded which). These receptors all come from a woman in her fifties or sixties with acute COVID-19.

This clone was detected once. CDR3 nucleotide sequence: TGTGCCAGCAGCCCTGGACAGGGCAACTATGGCTACACCTTC. This gives the protein CASSPGQGNYGYTF. The chain has TRBV5-6 and TRBJ1-2, with 8 bases identical to TRBD1. Trimming took 4 bases from V and 2 from J; bases not matched to a gene: 4. This CDR3 contains 14 residues. Germline values: CDR1 SGHDT, CDR2 YYEEEE. The complete variable domain, with remaining parts taken from reference TRBV5-6 and TRBJ1-2, reads DAGVTQSPTHLIKTRGQQVTLRCSPKSGHDTVSWYQQALGQGPQFIFQYYEEEERQRGNFPDRFSGHQFPNYSSELNVNALLLGDSALYLCASSPGQGNYGYTFGSGTRLTVV.

The chain uses TRBV2 and TRBJ1-3; D not resolved. The CDR3 covers 13 residues. Germline V gene sequence: CDR1 SNHLY, CDR2 FYNNEI. Trimming pared 7 bases from V and 0 bases from J, leaving 7 bases between. The CDR3 is CASMDSSGNTIYF. CDR3 bases: TGTGCCAGCATGGACTCCTCTGGAAACACCATATATTTT.

The V gene is TRBV6-1, the J gene TRBJ2-7, with 10 bases aligning to TRBD1. The CDR3 sequence is 16 residues long. Germline CDR1 is MNHNS and CDR2 is SASEGT. J lost 5 bases, V lost 3 bases, and 10 bases had no gene match. The CDR3 nucleotides are TGTGCCAGCAGTGACCCGCTAGGGACAGGGGTACACGAGCAGTACTTC. Amino acids: CASSDPLGTGVHEQYF.

V gene TRBV6-2 or TRBV6-3 combines with J gene TRBJ2-7, with D tentatively TRBD1 (5 bases). The V end lost 4 bases, the J end lost 0 bases, and 22 bases lay between the germline ends. This CDR3 contains 18 residues. The germline V gene encodes CDR1 MNHEY and CDR2 SVGEGT. This chain's CDR3 is CASSLRLQGYYSSYEQYF. In DNA form, the CDR3 reads TGTGCCAGCAGTTTGAGACTCCAGGGCTACTATAGCTCCTACGAGCAGTACTTC.

V gene TRBV27 combines with J gene TRBJ1-2, with D tentatively TRBD1 (6 bases). V was pared by 8 bases and J by 9 bases, with 19 bases between. Looked up from germline, CDR1 is MNHEY and CDR2 is SMNVEV (reference sequence). This CDR3 region has 13 residues. The CDR3 spells CASASGRGESYTF. CDR3 sequence (DNA): TGTGCCAGCGCATCCGGCAGGGGCGAGAGCTACACCTTC.

The chain couples TRBV9 to TRBJ1-2; a possible D gene is TRBD1 (6 bases). In germline, CDR1 is SGDLS, CDR2 YYNGEE. V lost 4 bases, J lost 8 bases, and 18 bases lay in between. There are 14 residues in the CDR3. CDR3 nucleotide sequence: TGTGCCAGCAGCCCGACGAACAGGGTTGGAGGCTACACCTTC. The encoded protein is CASSPTNRVGGYTF.

The J gene is TRBJ1-2, the V gene TRBV15; D gene unclear. The V gene lost 2 bases and the J gene lost 4 bases, with 29 bases spanning the gap. This CDR3 comprises 20 residues. Germline-derived CDR1 and CDR2 are LNHNV and YYDKDF (reference sequence). The DNA of the CDR3 is TGTGCCACCAGCAGATCGGAGATGGGGTCGGGAGCAGTAGGTGCCTATGGCTACACCTTC. Protein product: CATSRSEMGSGAVGAYGYTF.

Here the CDR3 DNA reads TGTGCCAGCAGCTTAGTGGAGGGGGGGGTCTTCTACGAGCAGTACTTC. It encodes CASSLVEGGVFYEQYF. This sequence joins TRBV7-8 and TRBJ2-7; TRBD2 is a possible D gene (7 bases). CDR3 length: 16 amino acids. Germline V gives CDR1 SGHVS, CDR2 FQNEAQ. The V gene lost 1 base and the J gene lost 3 bases, with 16 bases spanning the gap.

This clone appeared once. The chain is built from TRBV4-3 and TRBJ1-2; possible D gene TRBD1, 5 bases. V dropped 1 base and J dropped 3 bases, with 12 bases sitting between them. Germline V gene lookup returns CDR1 LGHNA and CDR2 YSLEER. CDR3 length equals 15 residues. The CDR3 sequence is CASSQALRVDYGYTF. The CDR3 DNA reads TGCGCCAGCAGCCAAGCTCTCAGGGTGGACTATGGCTACACCTTC.

The chain joins TRBV12-5 to TRBJ1-2; possible D gene TRBD1, 5 bases. The germline V and J ends were trimmed by 6 bases and 6 bases, with 17 bases remaining between them. Germline CDR1 LGHNT, CDR2 FRNRAP. This CDR3 is 14 amino acids long. The CDR3 DNA follows: TGTGCTAGTGGCGGGACTGTATATGGACATGGCTACACCTTC. It translates to CASGGTVYGHGYTF.

The chain uses TRBV3-1 (or the pseudogene TRBV3-2) and TRBJ1-1; D gene unclear. The V and J ends lost 3 bases and 11 bases respectively, with 16 bases between them. The CDR3 sequence is 13 residues long. Germline V gives CDR1 LGHDT, CDR2 YNNKEL (reference sequence). CDR3 in amino acids: CASSQSERREAFF. The CDR3 nucleotides read TGTGCCAGCAGCCAGTCCGAGAGGCGTGAGGCTTTCTTT.

The rearrangement uses TRBV5-6 and TRBJ2-1; D unresolved. The germline CDR1 and CDR2 sequences are SGHDT and YYEEEE. The length of the CDR3 is 11 residues. V gave up 2 bases and J gave up 6 bases, with 3 bases separating them. CDR3 in DNA: TGTGCCAGCAGCTTCGTCAATGAGCAGTTCTTC. This encodes CASSFVNEQFF. Using reference TRBV5-6 and TRBJ2-1 for the parts outside the CDR3, the full variable domain is DAGVTQSPTHLIKTRGQQVTLRCSPKSGHDTVSWYQQALGQGPQFIFQYYEEEERQRGNFPDRFSGHQFPNYSSELNVNALLLGDSALYLCASSFVNEQFFGPGTRLTVL.

The rearrangement uses TRBV27 and TRBJ2-7; 12 positions match TRBD2. Trimming cost V 6 bases and J 5 bases; bases outside gene matches: 5. The CDR3 covers 14 residues. CDR1 and CDR2 from the germline V gene are MNHEY and SMNVEV (reference sequence). CDR3 loop: CASRLAGGNHEQYF. The CDR3 DNA reads as TGTGCCAGCAGGCTAGCGGGAGGGAACCACGAGCAGTACTTC.

V gene TRBV19 combines with J gene TRBJ2-1, with TRBD1 matching 7 bases. The CDR3 is 18 amino acids. CDR1 is LNHDA, CDR2 SQIVND, per germline (reference sequence). The junction had 16 bases not matched to a gene; V was cut back by 3 bases and J by 5 bases. This chain's CDR3 is CASSIFILPQGDHNEQFF. For the CDR3, the DNA is TGTGCCAGTAGTATCTTCATTCTTCCCCAGGGGGACCACAATGAGCAGTTCTTC.

This clone has more than one count but fewer than ten. The rearrangement links TRBV30 to TRBJ2-5; D may be TRBD1 (6 bases). Germline CDR1 and CDR2: GTSNPN and SVGIG (reference sequence). This CDR3 is 13 amino acids long. Trimming pared 8 bases from V and 0 bases from J, leaving 13 bases between. DNA for the CDR3: TGTGCCGCCTGGGGGCGGAACCAAGAGACCCAGTACTTC. It codes for CAAWGRNQETQYF.

This clone was counted a few times. The chain employs TRBV2 and TRBJ2-1; D is unclear. Trimming cost V 3 bases and J 7 bases, with 13 bases left between them. The CDR3 sequence is 14 residues long. Germline V gene sequence: CDR1 SNHLY, CDR2 FYNNEI. The CDR3 DNA reads as TGTGCCAGCAGTGATAGGCTAGTATCAAATGAGCAGTTCTTC. Translated, it gives CASSDRLVSNEQFF.

V and J are TRBV5-1 and TRBJ2-3, with a possible D match to TRBD2 (5 bases). Trimming took off 4 bases at V and 6 bases at J, with 18 bases between the two ends. This CDR3 contains 15 residues. The V gene's germline CDR1 is SGHRS and CDR2 YFSETQ. Here the CDR3 DNA reads TGCGCCAGCAGCCGACCTAGCTTACGTGTGGATACGCAGTATTTT. Protein: CASSRPSLRVDTQYF.